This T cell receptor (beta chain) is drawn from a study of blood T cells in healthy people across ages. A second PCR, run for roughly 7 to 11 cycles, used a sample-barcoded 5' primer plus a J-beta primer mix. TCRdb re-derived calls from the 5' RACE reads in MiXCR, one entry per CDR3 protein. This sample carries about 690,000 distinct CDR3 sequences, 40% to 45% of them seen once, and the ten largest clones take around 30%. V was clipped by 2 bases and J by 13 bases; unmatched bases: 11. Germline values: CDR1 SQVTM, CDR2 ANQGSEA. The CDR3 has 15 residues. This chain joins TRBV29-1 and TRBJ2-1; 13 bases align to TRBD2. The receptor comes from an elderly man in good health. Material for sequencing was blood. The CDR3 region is CSVELLAGGGETQFF. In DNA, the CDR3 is TGCAGCGTTGAACTACTAGCGGGAGGGGGGGAGACCCAGTTCTTC.